The 14 T cell receptor beta chains listed next were all sequenced from one sample in a study of blood T cell repertoires in COVID-19. Libraries were prepared by immunoSEQ multiplex PCR; TCRdb keeps only in-frame clonotypes and omits some of them. The table records around 300,000 clones, almost 90% of them present only once. The sequenced material came from PBMCs or T cells enriched from blood (not recorded which). The receptors shown here come from a woman between 18 and 29 years old with acute COVID-19.

The chain uses TRBV6-2 or TRBV6-3 and TRBJ2-5, with TRBD2 as a possible D gene (6 bases). Germline V lookup: CDR1 MNHEY, CDR2 SVGEGT. V dropped 2 bases and J dropped 5 bases, with 15 bases sitting between them. This CDR3 contains 15 residues. CDR3 sequence: CASSYGILARETQYF. CDR3 DNA: TGTGCCAGCAGTTACGGGATCCTAGCGAGGGAGACCCAGTACTTC.

This chain connects TRBV7-9 to TRBJ2-3, with TRBD1 matching over 7 bases. Trimming removed 4 bases from V and 2 bases from J; junction bases left unmatched: 3. Germline CDR1 and CDR2: SEHNR and FQNEAQ (reference sequence). The CDR3 has 14 amino acids. The CDR3 nucleotides are TGTGCCAGCAGCTCTGGACAGGCCACAGATACGCAGTATTTT. Its protein is CASSSGQATDTQYF.

This chain uses TRBV7-2 with TRBJ1-5, with 10 bases fitting TRBD1. The CDR3 loop spans 15 amino acids. CDR1 and CDR2 (germline): SGHTA, FQGNSA. The junction had 5 bases not matched to a gene; V was cut back by 3 bases and J by 6 bases. This chain's CDR3 is CASSFAGQGVQPQHF. In nucleotides, the CDR3 is TGTGCCAGCAGCTTTGCCGGACAGGGGGTTCAGCCCCAGCATTTT.

This clone appeared once. The J gene is TRBJ1-2, the V gene TRBV4-2, with D perhaps TRBD1 (6 bases). V lost 0 bases and J 6 bases, leaving 23 bases between the germline ends. The CDR3 is made up of 18 amino acids. Germline V CDR1 and CDR2: LGHNA, YNFKEQ. The CDR3 loop is CASSQDLDDRRGFNGYTF. In DNA, the CDR3 is TGTGCCAGCAGCCAAGATCTTGACGACAGGCGAGGGTTTAATGGCTACACCTTC.

The chain uses TRBV5-6 and TRBJ2-6; unclear D gene. In germline, CDR1 is SGHDT, CDR2 YYEEEE. The CDR3 spans 15 residues. The germline V and J ends were trimmed by 2 bases and 1 base, with 7 bases remaining between them. DNA for the CDR3: TGTGCCAGCAGCTTCTACGGTTCTGGGGCCAACGTCCTGACTTTC. Its protein is CASSFYGSGANVLTF.

V gene TRBV6-6 combines with J gene TRBJ2-1; D is perhaps TRBD1 (6 bases). Germline CDR1 is MNHNY and CDR2 is SVGAGI (reference sequence). Deletions cut 4 bases from V and 14 bases from J, with 21 bases between. The CDR3 covers 14 residues. The CDR3 bases are TGTGCCAGCAGTTCCACCACAGGGATTAGGGGTGAGTTCTTC. This translates into CASSSTTGIRGEFF.

V is TRBV7-9 and J is TRBJ1-4; D is unclear. This CDR3 region has 14 residues. V dropped 1 base and J dropped 7 bases, with 10 bases sitting between them. Germline V gene sequence: CDR1 SEHNR, CDR2 FQNEAQ (reference sequence). The CDR3 reads CASSLVGVSEKLFF. The CDR3 DNA follows: TGTGCCAGCAGCTTAGTCGGAGTCAGTGAAAAACTGTTTTTT.

In the case of this clone: Other DNA sequences of this sample code for an identical CDR3. The rearrangement uses TRBV30 and TRBJ1-6, with 7 positions matching TRBD1. The germline V gene encodes CDR1 GTSNPN and CDR2 SVGIG (reference sequence). CDR3 length: 15 amino acids. V gave up 0 bases and J gave up 6 bases; unmatched junction bases: 5. The CDR3 sequence is CAWSVLGGGNSPLHF. In DNA form, the CDR3 reads TGTGCCTGGAGTGTACTAGGGGGCGGTAATTCACCCCTCCACTTT.

This chain uses TRBV10-2 with TRBJ2-3; D is undetermined. CDR1 WSHSY and CDR2 SAAADI come from the germline V gene. V lost 2 bases, J lost 5 bases, and 2 bases lay in between. The CDR3 spans 11 residues. The CDR3: CASSEQDTQYF. CDR3 coding DNA: TGCGCCAGCAGTGAGCAAGATACGCAGTATTTT.

The chain uses TRBV19 and TRBJ1-6, with 7 bases fitting TRBD1. CDR1 is LNHDA, CDR2 SQIVND, per germline (reference sequence). This CDR3 contains 13 residues. The junction had 7 bases not matched to a gene; V was cut back by 9 bases and J by 8 bases. The CDR3 nucleotides read TGTGCCAGCAACGACAGGGCTGATTCACCCCTCCACTTT. Its protein product is CASNDRADSPLHF.

The chain is built from TRBV5-1 and TRBJ2-1, with 8 positions matching TRBD2. Trimming removed 4 bases from V and 4 bases from J; junction bases left unmatched: 7. Germline CDR1 is SGHRS and CDR2 is YFSETQ. This CDR3 comprises 15 residues. In DNA, the CDR3 is TGCGCCAGCAGCCCAGGCGGGGGGTTGTACAATGAGCAGTTCTTC. Amino acid sequence: CASSPGGGLYNEQFF.

V and J are TRBV19 and TRBJ1-4; no firm D call. The V gene's germline CDR1 is LNHDA and CDR2 SQIVND (reference sequence). The CDR3 length is 15 residues. Trimming pared 7 bases from V and 4 bases from J, leaving 16 bases between. CDR3 region: CASTGERLYNEKLFF. Here the CDR3 DNA reads TGTGCCAGTACGGGTGAGCGGCTTTATAATGAAAAACTGTTTTTT.

This clone was detected only once. This chain uses TRBV18 with TRBJ2-7; perhaps TRBD2 as D (6 bases). Germline CDR1 reads KGHSH; CDR2 reads LQKENI. This CDR3 comprises 14 residues. Trimming shortened V by 3 bases and J by 7 bases, and 16 bases separated the two germline ends. The DNA for the CDR3 is TGTGCCAGCTCACCGCCCGGGCCCCGGGAGGAGCAGTACTTC. Translated, it gives CASSPPGPREEQYF.

The CDR3 DNA is TGTGCCAGCAGTGAAGCTGCAGGGCGGAGCATCAATTCACCCCTCCACTTT. As protein: CASSEAAGRSINSPLHF. The chain is built from TRBV2 and TRBJ1-6; D possibly corresponds to TRBD1 (5 bases). V lost 0 bases to trimming and J lost 7 bases, with 16 bases between them. The CDR3 spans 17 residues. Germline lookup yields CDR1 SNHLY and CDR2 FYNNEI.